Sequencing of this T cell receptor (beta chain) was carried out in a study of identical twins. Unmatched junction bases numbered 10, after V lost 5 bases and J lost 2 bases. Per germline, CDR1 MNHNS and CDR2 SASEGT. The CDR3 runs to 16 residues. TCRdb passed the 5' RACE reads through MiXCR, listing each CDR3 protein once. The table has under 900,000 distinct CDR3 sequences, over 15% seen once. This sample was also put to use in a study of T cells expressing NK-cell markers.

The sequencing sample was made of PBMCs. The source is a woman aged 18-29 years in good health. The chain employs TRBV6-1 and TRBJ2-3; TRBD1 agrees at 7 bases. The CDR3 DNA sequence: TGTGCCAGCAGTCCCCGGGACAGTTGGGACACAGATACGCAGTATTTT. Translation gives CASSPRDSWDTDTQYF.